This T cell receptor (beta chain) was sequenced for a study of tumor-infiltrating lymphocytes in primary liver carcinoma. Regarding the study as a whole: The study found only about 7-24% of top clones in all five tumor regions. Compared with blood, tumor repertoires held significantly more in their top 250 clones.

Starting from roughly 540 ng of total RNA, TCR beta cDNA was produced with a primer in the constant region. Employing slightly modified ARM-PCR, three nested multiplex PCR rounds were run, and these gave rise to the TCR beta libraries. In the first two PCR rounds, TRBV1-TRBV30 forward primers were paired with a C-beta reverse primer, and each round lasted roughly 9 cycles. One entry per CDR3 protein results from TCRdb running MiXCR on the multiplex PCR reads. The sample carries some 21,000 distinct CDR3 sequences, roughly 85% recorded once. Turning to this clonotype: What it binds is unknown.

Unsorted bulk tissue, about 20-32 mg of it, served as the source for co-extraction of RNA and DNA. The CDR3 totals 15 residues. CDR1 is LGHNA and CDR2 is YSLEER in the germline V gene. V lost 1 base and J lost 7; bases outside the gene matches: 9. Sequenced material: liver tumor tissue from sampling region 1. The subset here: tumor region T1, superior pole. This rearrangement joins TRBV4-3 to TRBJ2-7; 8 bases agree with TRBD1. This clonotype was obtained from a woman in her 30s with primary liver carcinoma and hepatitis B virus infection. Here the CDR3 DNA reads TGCGCCAGCAGCCAAGGTCAATGGACAGGGCGGGAGCAGTACGTC. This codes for CASSQGQWTGREQYV.